The 6 T cell receptor beta chains presented below share a single source sample, sequenced in a study of cytomegalovirus exposure and HLA in healthy donors. Primers included in the PCR were 60 Vbeta and 13 Jbeta primers. Only in-frame clones appear in the TCRdb table, and some are missing; sequencing was by immunoSEQ multiplex PCR. The data show some 140,000 clones, over 70% seen once. The source material was PBMCs. The receptor source for this set is a woman between 40 and 55 years old in good health and CMV-seronegative.

This chain uses TRBV6-1 with TRBJ2-3; 9 nucleotides match TRBD2. CDR3 length: 16 amino acids. CDR1 is MNHNS and CDR2 is SASEGT in the germline V gene. The V gene end was trimmed by 3 bases and the J gene end by 3 bases; junction bases not matched to a gene: 7. As DNA, the CDR3 is TGTGCCAGCAGTGAGCGGCTAGCGGGGATTACAGATACGCAGTATTTT. Translation: CASSERLAGITDTQYF.

This chain links TRBV7-9 with TRBJ1-2, with 7 bases fitting TRBD1. V shed 7 bases, J shed 4 bases, and the junction held 6 bases outside the gene matches. The CDR3 spans 13 residues. Germline CDR1 and CDR2: SEHNR and FQNEAQ (reference sequence). The CDR3 sequence is CASTPSGGYGYTF. In DNA, the CDR3 is TGTGCCAGCACCCCGTCAGGGGGCTATGGCTACACCTTC.

CDR3 protein: CASSTSGTGRYGYTF. In nucleotides, the CDR3 is TGTGCCAGCAGTACCTCCGGGACAGGGAGGTATGGCTACACCTTC. V usage is TRBV28 and J usage is TRBJ1-2; TRBD1 matches at 9 bases. CDR3 length: 15 amino acids. The germline V gene has CDR1 MDHEN and CDR2 SYDVKM. Trimming took 5 bases from V and 5 from J; bases not matched to a gene: 9.

This chain connects TRBV4-3 to TRBJ1-4; TRBD1 agrees at 11 bases. The CDR3 has 16 residues. The V segment lost 1 base and the J segment 7 bases; nucleotides outside the gene matches: 5. Germline CDR1 reads LGHNA; CDR2 reads YSLEER. This CDR3 reads CASSQGLGTGGEKLFF. The CDR3 DNA sequence: TGCGCCAGCAGCCAAGGACTAGGGACAGGGGGTGAAAAACTGTTTTTT.

The chain carries TRBV4-3 and TRBJ2-4, with 12 bases aligning to TRBD1. J was trimmed by 3 bases and V by 2 bases; bases with no gene match: 11. The CDR3 is made up of 19 amino acids. Germline-derived CDR1 and CDR2 are LGHNA and YSLEER. As DNA, the CDR3 is TGCGCCAGCAGCCAACAAGAGTCGGGACAGGGGGCTGTCAAAAACATTCAGTACTTC. Its translation: CASSQQESGQGAVKNIQYF.

Comments on this clone: A read error may account for a junction end that differs from germline. The DNA of the CDR3 is TGTGCCAGCAGCCTAGCTGGGGGCGATGAAAAACTGTTTTTT. Translation: CASSLAGGDEKLFF. J is TRBJ1-4 and V is TRBV7-2, with a tentative D call TRBD1 (6 bases). Germline CDR1 reads SGHTA; CDR2 reads FQGNSA. This CDR3 is 14 amino acids long.